The rows below give T cell receptor beta chains drawn from one sample of a study of T cells in Graves' hyperthyroidism and ophthalmopathy. MiXCR, applied by TCRdb to the multiplex PCR reads, yields one record per CDR3 protein. The sample carries about 380,000 distinct CDR3 sequences, approximately 15% recorded once. Sequenced material: blood. Receptors were obtained from a woman aged 25-40 years with Graves' ophthalmopathy. Each CDR3 is given with its conserved first and last residue. The order of the fields is J gene, clone size, D gene, V gene, CDR3 DNA, CDR3 protein. A D gene is named only where the DNA matches it firmly. The size field is filled for only some rows; it gives once, few, many or a size class.

J: TRBJ1-4; size: many; D: NA; V: TRBV5-4; DNA: TGTGCCAGCAGCTTTACAGGGTTATTAGATGAAAAACTGTTTTTT; CDR3: CASSFTGLLDEKLFF
J: TRBJ1-2; size: NA; D: NA; V: TRBV4-1; DNA: TGCGCCAGCAGCCACAATGGTCATGGCTACACCTTC; CDR3: CASSHNGHGYTF
J: TRBJ1-6; size: NA; D: TRBD1; V: TRBV5-4; DNA: TGTGCCAGCAGCTCCGACAGGGGGCGTTCACCCCTCCACTTT; CDR3: CASSSDRGRSPLHF
J: TRBJ1-1; size: many; D: NA; V: TRBV11-2; DNA: TGTGCCAGCAGTCTAGTGGGTAGAAACACTGAAGCTTTCTTT; CDR3: CASSLVGRNTEAFF
J: TRBJ2-5; size: many; D: NA; V: TRBV5-1; DNA: TGTGCCAGCAGCTTAGGAAACCAAGAGACCCAGTACTTC; CDR3: CASSLGNQETQYF
J: TRBJ1-1; size: many; D: NA; V: TRBV6-1; DNA: TGTGCCAGCAGGGACGGGGGCTTGGCTTTCTTT; CDR3: CASRDGGLAFF
J: TRBJ1-2; size: many; D: NA; V: TRBV5-1; DNA: TGCGCCAGCAGCTCAACAGGGAACTGGGGCTACACCTTC; CDR3: CASSSTGNWGYTF
J: TRBJ1-2; size: NA; D: TRBD1; V: TRBV7-6; DNA: TGTGCCAGCAGTCAAAGGACAGGGGAAGGCGGCTACACCTTC; CDR3: CASSQRTGEGGYTF
J: TRBJ2-1; size: NA; D: NA; V: TRBV20-1; DNA: TGCAGTGCTCGACCGAGCCCCAATGAGCAGTTCTTC; CDR3: CSARPSPNEQFF
J: TRBJ2-3; size: many; D: NA; V: TRBV12-3/TRBV12-4; DNA: TGTGCCAGCAGTTTAATGGTGCGCACAGATACGCAGTATTTT; CDR3: CASSLMVRTDTQYF
J: TRBJ2-3; size: many; D: NA; V: TRBV29-1; DNA: TGCAGCGTTGAGTCCGGGGCAGATACGCAGTATTTT; CDR3: CSVESGADTQYF
J: TRBJ2-1; size: many; D: NA; V: TRBV12-3/TRBV12-4; DNA: TGTGCCAGCAGTTTCGTAAATGAGCAGTTCTTC; CDR3: CASSFVNEQFF
J: TRBJ1-1; size: NA; D: NA; V: TRBV10-3; DNA: TGTGCCATCAGTGAAATCGGCGACGGTGAAGCTTTCTTT; CDR3: CAISEIGDGEAFF
J: TRBJ1-2; size: many; D: NA; V: TRBV20-1; DNA: TGCAGTGCTAGAGGAACTAACTATGGCTACACCTTC; CDR3: CSARGTNYGYTF
J: TRBJ1-6; size: few; D: NA; V: TRBV19; DNA: TGTGCCAGTAGTGATCGTCTGTCTCGATCACCCCTCCACTTT; CDR3: CASSDRLSRSPLHF
J: TRBJ1-4; size: NA; D: TRBD1; V: TRBV7-9; DNA: TGTGCCAGCAGCTCAACCGGACAGGGGGCTGTGGAGGAAAAACTGTTTTTT; CDR3: CASSSTGQGAVEEKLFF